This T cell receptor (beta chain) derives from a study of identical twins. Study-wide findings and caveats: It was possible that invariant MAIT and iNKT cells partly confounded the zero-insertion analyses.

Per the germline V gene, CDR1 is DFQATT and CDR2 is SNEGSKA (reference sequence). The CDR3 is 18 amino acids. With 2 bases clipped from V and 3 bases from J, the junction kept 12 bases outside the gene matches. Unique molecular identifiers were present on the cDNA, which also gained a universal primer site by template switching. TCRdb used MiXCR to reprocess the 5' RACE reads, holding one entry per CDR3 protein. The repertoire has 200,000 to 250,000 distinct CDR3 sequences, 10% of them found once; the top ten carry more than 8.5%. A remark on this clonotype: Its cognate antigen is unknown.

Material for sequencing was memory T cells sorted from blood. This chain links TRBV20-1 with TRBJ1-4; 10 bases line up with TRBD1. The sequence came from a man aged 45-60 years in good health. CDR3 in amino acids: CSARSSLGTGVPNEKLFF. Here the CDR3 DNA reads TGCAGTGCTAGATCATCACTCGGGACAGGGGTCCCTAATGAAAAACTGTTTTTT.